This T cell receptor (beta chain) stems from a study of vaccination and CD4 T cells after COVID-19. About the study: Spike peptides, overlapping and drawn from SARS-CoV-2, HCoV-NL63, HCoV-OC43 and HCoV-229E, were used to stimulate cells. Broader study findings: From a median of about 20 to 40, SARS-CoV-2-reactive clonotypes increased, though not significantly.

Cultured CD4+ T cell DNA was sequenced using the Oncomine TCR Beta short-read assay. TCRdb called the PCR reads again in MiXCR, with one record for every CDR3 protein. This sample yields some 5,000 distinct CDR3 sequences, of which around four fifths are seen a single time; approximately 20% belongs to the top ten. This CDR3 contains 18 residues. Germline loops: CDR1 LNHDA, CDR2 SQIVND (reference sequence). The V end was cut by 6 bases, the J end by 1 base, with 22 bases between. Noted treatment: roughly nine-day PBMC culture with coronavirus spike peptide pools or control peptides (ViraFEST assay). With peptide pools, ViraFEST first expanded antigen-specific T cells and afterwards sequenced their TCRs. About this clonotype: What it recognizes is unknown.

Specimen: CD4+ T cells from blood, cultured in vitro. This receptor was obtained from a human donor who had recovered from COVID-19. The rearrangement uses TRBV19 and TRBJ1-5; D possibly corresponds to TRBD1 (5 bases). The CDR3, as DNA: TGTGCCAGTAGGGTGGGGGAATGGAGGAAAAGGAGCAATCAGCCCCAGCATTTT. Protein sequence: CASRVGEWRKRSNQPQHF. Based on the CDR3 plus reference TRBV19 and TRBJ1-5, the full variable domain is DGGITQSPKYLFRKEGQNVTLSCEQNLNHDAMYWYRQDPGQGLRLIYYSQIVNDFQKGDIAEGYSVSREKKESFPLTVTSAQKNPTAFYLCASRVGEWRKRSNQPQHFGDGTRLSIL.